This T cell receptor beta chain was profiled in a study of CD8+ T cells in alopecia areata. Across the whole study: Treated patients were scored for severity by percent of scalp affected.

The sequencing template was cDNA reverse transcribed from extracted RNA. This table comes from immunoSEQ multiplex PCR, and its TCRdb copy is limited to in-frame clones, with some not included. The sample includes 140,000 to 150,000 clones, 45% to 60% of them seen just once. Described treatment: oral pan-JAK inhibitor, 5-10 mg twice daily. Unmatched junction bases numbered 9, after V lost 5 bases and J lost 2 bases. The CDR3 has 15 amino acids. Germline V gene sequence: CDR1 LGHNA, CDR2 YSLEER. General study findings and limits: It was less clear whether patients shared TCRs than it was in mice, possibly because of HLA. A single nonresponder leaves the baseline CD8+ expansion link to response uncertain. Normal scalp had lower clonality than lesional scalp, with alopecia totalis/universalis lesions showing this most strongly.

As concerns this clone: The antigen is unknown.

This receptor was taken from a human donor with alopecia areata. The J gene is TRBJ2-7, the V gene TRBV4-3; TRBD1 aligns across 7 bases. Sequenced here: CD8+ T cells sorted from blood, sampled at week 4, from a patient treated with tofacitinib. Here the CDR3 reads CASSLSSGQAYEQYF. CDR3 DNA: TGCGCCAGCAGCTTAAGCAGCGGACAGGCCTACGAGCAGTACTTC.